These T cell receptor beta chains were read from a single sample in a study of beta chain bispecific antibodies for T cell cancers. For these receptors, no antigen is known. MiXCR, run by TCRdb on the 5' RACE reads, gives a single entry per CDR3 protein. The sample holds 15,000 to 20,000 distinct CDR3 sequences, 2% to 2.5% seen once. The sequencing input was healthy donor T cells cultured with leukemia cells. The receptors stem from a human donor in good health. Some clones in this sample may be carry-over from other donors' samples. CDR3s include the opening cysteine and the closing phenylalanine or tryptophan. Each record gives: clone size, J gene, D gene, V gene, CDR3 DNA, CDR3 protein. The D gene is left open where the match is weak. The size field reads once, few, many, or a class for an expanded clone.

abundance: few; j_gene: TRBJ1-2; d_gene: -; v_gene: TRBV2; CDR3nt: TGTGCCAGCAGTGAAGTATTGGACGGATTTGTCTATGGCTACACCTTC; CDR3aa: CASSEVLDGFVYGYTF
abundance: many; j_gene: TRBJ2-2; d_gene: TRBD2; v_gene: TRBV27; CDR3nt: TGTGCCAGTAATGCACTAGCGGGGGGCGGAGGCACCGGGGAGCTGTTTTTT; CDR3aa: CASNALAGGGGTGELFF
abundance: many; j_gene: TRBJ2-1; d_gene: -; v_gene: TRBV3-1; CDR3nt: TGTGCCAGCAGCGAGGACAGCGACTACAATGAGCAGTTCTTC; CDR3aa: CASSEDSDYNEQFF
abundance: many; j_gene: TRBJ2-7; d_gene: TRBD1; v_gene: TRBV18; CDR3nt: TGTGCCAGCTCCGGGACAGAAAACTACGAGCAGTACTTC; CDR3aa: CASSGTENYEQYF
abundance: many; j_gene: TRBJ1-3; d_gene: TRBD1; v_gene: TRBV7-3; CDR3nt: TGTGCCAGCAGCTTAACAGGGGGCGGAAACACCATATATTTT; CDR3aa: CASSLTGGGNTIYF
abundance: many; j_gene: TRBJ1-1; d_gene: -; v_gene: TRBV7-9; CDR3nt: TGTGCCAGCAGCTCCGCCTCGAGGACAGAGAACACTGAAGCTTTCTTT; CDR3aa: CASSSASRTENTEAFF
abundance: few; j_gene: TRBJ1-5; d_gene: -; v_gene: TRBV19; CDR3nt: TGTGCCAGTAGAGAGCCTGGGATTCAGCCCCAGCATTTT; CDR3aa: CASREPGIQPQHF
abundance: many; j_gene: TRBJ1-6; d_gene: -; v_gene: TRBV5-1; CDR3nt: TGCGCCAGCAGCTTGGTACAGAATTCACCCCTCCACTTT; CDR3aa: CASSLVQNSPLHF
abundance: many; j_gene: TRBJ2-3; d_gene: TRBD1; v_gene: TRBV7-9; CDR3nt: TGTGCCAGCCGGACAGGGGAGGTGCCAGATACGCAGTATTTT; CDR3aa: CASRTGEVPDTQYF
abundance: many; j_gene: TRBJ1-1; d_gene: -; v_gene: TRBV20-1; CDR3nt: TGCAGTGCCGCGGACCGGCCATCGGGCACTGAAGCTTTCTTT; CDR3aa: CSAADRPSGTEAFF
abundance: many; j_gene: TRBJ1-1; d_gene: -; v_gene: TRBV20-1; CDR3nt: TGCAGTGCCACGGGACCGTGGAACACTGAAGCTTTCTTT; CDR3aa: CSATGPWNTEAFF
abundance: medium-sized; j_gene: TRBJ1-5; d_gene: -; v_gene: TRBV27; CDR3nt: TGTGCCAGCAGTTTAATGGGAAGCAATCAGCCCCAGCATTTT; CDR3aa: CASSLMGSNQPQHF
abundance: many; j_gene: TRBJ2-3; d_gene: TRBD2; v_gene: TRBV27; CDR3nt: TGTGCCAGCAGTTTATGGGGGGGAGGAGATACGCAGTATTTT; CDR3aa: CASSLWGGGDTQYF
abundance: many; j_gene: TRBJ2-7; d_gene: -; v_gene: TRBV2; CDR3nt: TGTGCCAGCACGACGGAACACTACGAGCAGTACTTC; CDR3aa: CASTTEHYEQYF
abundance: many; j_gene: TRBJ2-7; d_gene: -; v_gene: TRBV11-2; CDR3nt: TGTGCCAGCAGCCTTGGGACAAACTACGAGCAGTACTTC; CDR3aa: CASSLGTNYEQYF
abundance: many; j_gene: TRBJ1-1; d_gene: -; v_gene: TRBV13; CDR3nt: TGTGCCAGCGGCGAGGCAGGGGTCCTGAACACTGAAGCTTTCTTT; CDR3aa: CASGEAGVLNTEAFF
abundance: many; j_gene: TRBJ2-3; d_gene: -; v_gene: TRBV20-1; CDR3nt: TGCAGTTCAACCCCCGGGGCAGCTAGCACAGATACGCAGTATTTT; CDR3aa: CSSTPGAASTDTQYF
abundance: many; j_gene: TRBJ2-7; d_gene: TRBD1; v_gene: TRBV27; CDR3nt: TGTGCCAGCAGGACAGGGAGCTCCTACGAGCAGTACTTC; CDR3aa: CASRTGSSYEQYF
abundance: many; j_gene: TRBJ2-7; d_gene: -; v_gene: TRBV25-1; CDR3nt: TGTGCCACCACGGGGCCTCAGACCTACGAGCAGTACTTC; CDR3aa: CATTGPQTYEQYF
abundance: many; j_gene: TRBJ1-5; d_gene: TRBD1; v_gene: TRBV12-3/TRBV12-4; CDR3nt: TGTGCCAGCAGTTTAGGAGGACAGGTGGATCAGCCCCAGCATTTT; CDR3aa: CASSLGGQVDQPQHF
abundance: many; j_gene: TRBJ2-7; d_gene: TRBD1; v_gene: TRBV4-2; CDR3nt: TGTGCCAGCAGCCAAGTTGGGACAGCAGCCTACGAGCAGTACTTC; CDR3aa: CASSQVGTAAYEQYF